This TCR beta chain was recorded in a study of CD4 T cells in relation to SARS-CoV-2 and coronaviruses. Study-level points and caveats: This crossreactivity analysis covered spike protein alone, no other viral proteins.

The germline V gene has CDR1 KGHDR and CDR2 SFDVKD. Trimming took 4 bases from V and 6 from J; bases not matched to a gene: 7. The CDR3 length is 15 residues. The unexposed donors gave CD4+ T cells in about 2011-2019, prior to COVID-19. Generated by immunoSEQ multiplex PCR, the TCRdb table keeps only in-frame clones and is missing some. Of about 59,000 clones in the sample, around 86% were seen once. This clone was observed once. Its specificity is not known. The clonotype originates from a human donor in good health. The sequenced sample was memory CD4+ T cells from PBMCs. The chain is built from TRBV24-1 and TRBJ1-5; 8 bases are shared with TRBD1. The CDR3, as DNA: TGTGCCACCAGTGACTCCGGACAGGGAGCTCAGCCCCAGCATTTT. Its protein product is CATSDSGQGAQPQHF.